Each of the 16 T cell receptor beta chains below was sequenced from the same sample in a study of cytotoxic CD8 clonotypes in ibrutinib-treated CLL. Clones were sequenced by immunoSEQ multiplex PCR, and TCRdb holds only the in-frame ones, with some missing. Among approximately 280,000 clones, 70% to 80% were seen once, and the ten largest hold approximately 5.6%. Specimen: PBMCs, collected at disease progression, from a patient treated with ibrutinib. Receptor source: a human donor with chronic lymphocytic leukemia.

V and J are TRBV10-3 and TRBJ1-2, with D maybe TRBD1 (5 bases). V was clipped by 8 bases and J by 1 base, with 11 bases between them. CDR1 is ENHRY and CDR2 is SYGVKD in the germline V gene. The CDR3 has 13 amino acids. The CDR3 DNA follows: TGTGCCATCTCCGGGGCTCGTAACTATGGCTACACCTTC. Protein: CAISGARNYGYTF.

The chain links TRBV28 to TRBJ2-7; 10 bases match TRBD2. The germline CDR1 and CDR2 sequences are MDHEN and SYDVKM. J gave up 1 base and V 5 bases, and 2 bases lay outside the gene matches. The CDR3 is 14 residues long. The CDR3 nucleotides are TGTGCCAGCAGTGCACTAGCGGGGTCCTACGAGCAGTACTTC. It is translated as CASSALAGSYEQYF. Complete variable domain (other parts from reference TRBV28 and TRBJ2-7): DVKVTQSSRYLVKRTGEKVFLECVQDMDHENMFWYRQDPGLGLRLIYFSYDVKMKEKGDIPEGYSVSREKKERFSLILESASTNQTSMYLCASSALAGSYEQYFGPGTRLTVT.

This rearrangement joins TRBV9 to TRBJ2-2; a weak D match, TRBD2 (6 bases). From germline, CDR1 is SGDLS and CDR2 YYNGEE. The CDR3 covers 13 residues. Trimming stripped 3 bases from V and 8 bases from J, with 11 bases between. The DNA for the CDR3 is TGTGCCAGCAGCGCCCGGGGACTGGGGGAGCTGTTTTTT. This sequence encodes CASSARGLGELFF.

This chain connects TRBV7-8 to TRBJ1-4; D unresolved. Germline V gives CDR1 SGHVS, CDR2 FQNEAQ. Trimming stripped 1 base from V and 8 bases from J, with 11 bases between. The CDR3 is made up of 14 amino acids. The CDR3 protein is CASSLGEGREKLFF. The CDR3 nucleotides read TGTGCCAGCAGCTTAGGGGAGGGAAGGGAAAAACTGTTTTTT.

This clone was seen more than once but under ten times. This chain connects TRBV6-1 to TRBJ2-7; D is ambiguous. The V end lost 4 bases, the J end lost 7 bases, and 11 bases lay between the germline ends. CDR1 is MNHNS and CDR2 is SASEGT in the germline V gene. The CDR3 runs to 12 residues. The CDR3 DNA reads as TGTGCCAGCAGTGTCGTAGGGTGGGAGCAGTACTTC. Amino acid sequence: CASSVVGWEQYF.

The chain's CDR3 is CASSTDMNTEAFF. The CDR3 DNA reads as TGTGCCAGCAGTACCGACATGAACACTGAAGCTTTCTTT. The chain employs TRBV6-5 and TRBJ1-1; no firm D call. The CDR3 is made up of 13 amino acids. The ends were cut back, 5 bases at V and 0 bases at J, with 7 bases in the middle. Per germline, CDR1 MNHEY and CDR2 SVGAGI.

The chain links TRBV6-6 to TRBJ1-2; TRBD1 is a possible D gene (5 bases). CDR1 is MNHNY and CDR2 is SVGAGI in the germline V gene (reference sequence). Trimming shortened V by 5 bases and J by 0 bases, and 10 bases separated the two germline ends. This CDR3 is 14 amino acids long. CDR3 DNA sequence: TGTGCCAGCAGTGACAGCGCTTCTAACTATGGCTACACCTTC. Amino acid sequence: CASSDSASNYGYTF.

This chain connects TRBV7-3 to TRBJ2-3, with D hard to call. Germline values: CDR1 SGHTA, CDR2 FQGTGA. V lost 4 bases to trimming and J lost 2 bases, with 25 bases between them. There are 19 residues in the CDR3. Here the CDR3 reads CASSSLGPGTRHPTDTQYF. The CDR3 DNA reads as TGTGCCAGCAGCTCGTTGGGTCCCGGTACTCGCCATCCCACAGATACGCAGTATTTT.

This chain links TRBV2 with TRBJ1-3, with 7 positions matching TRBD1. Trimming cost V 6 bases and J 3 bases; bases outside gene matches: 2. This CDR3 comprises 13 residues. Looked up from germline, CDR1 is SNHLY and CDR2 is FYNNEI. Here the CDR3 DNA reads TGTGCCAGCAGCAGGGACAGTGGAAACACCATATATTTT. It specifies CASSRDSGNTIYF. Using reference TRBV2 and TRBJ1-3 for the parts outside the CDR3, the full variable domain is EPEVTQTPSHQVTQMGQEVILRCVPISNHLYFYWYRQILGQKVEFLVSFYNNEISEKSEIFDDQFSVERPDGSNFTLKIRSTKLEDSAMYFCASSRDSGNTIYFGEGSWLTVV.

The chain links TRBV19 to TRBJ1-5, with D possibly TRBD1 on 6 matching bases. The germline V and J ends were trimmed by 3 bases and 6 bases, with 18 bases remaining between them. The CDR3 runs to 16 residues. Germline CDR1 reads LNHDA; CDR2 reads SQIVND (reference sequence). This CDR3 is CASSIWGGAGSQPQHF. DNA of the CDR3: TGTGCCAGTAGTATCTGGGGGGGCGCCGGGTCTCAGCCCCAGCATTTT. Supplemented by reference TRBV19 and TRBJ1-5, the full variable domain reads DGGITQSPKYLFRKEGQNVTLSCEQNLNHDAMYWYRQDPGQGLRLIYYSQIVNDFQKGDIAEGYSVSREKKESFPLTVTSAQKNPTAFYLCASSIWGGAGSQPQHFGDGTRLSIL.

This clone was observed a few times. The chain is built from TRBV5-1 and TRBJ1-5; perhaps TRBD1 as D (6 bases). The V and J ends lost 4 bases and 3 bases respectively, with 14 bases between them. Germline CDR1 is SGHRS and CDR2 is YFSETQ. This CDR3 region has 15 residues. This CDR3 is CASSQNREYNQPQHF. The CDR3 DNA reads TGCGCCAGCAGCCAGAACAGGGAATACAATCAGCCCCAGCATTTT.

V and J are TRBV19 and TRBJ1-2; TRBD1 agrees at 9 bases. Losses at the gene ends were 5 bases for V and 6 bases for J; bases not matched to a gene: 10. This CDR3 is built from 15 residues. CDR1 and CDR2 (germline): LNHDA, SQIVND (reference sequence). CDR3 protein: CASSVGTGLGDGYTF. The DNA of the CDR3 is TGTGCCAGTAGTGTTGGGACAGGGTTAGGCGATGGCTACACCTTC.

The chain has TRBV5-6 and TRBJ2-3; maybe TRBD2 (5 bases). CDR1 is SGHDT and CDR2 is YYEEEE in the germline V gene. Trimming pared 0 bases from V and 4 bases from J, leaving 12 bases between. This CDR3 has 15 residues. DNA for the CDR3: TGTGCCAGCAGCTTGGCCGCGCTAGCAGCAGATACGCAGTATTTT. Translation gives CASSLAALAADTQYF. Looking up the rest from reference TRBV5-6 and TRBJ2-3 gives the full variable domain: DAGVTQSPTHLIKTRGQQVTLRCSPKSGHDTVSWYQQALGQGPQFIFQYYEEEERQRGNFPDRFSGHQFPNYSSELNVNALLLGDSALYLCASSLAALAADTQYFGPGTRLTVL.

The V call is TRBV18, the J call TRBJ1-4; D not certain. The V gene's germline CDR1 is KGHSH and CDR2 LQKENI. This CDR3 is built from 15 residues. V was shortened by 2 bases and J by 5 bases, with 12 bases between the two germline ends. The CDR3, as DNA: TGTGCCAGCTCACCAACGAGGATCAAAAATGAAAAACTGTTTTTT. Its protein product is CASSPTRIKNEKLFF. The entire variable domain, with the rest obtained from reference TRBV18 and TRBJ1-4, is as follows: NAGVMQNPRHLVRRRGQEARLRCSPMKGHSHVYWYRQLPEEGLKFMVYLQKENIIDESGMPKERFSAEFPKEGPSILRIQQVVRGDSAAYFCASSPTRIKNEKLFFGSGTQLSVL.

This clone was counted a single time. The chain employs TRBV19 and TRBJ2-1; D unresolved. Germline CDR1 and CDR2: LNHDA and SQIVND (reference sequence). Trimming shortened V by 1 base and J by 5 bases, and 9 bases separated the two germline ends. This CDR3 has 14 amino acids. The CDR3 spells CASSIGSTNNEQFF. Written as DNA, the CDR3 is TGTGCCAGTAGTATAGGGTCTACAAACAATGAGCAGTTCTTC.

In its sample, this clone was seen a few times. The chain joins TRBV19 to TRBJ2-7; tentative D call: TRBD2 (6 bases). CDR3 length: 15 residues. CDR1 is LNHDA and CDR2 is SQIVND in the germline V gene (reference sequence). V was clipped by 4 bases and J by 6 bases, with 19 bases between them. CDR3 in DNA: TGTGCCAGTAGTACAGGTAGCGGATCACCTTTCGAGCAGTACTTC. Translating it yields CASSTGSGSPFEQYF.